The clone carrying this T cell receptor (beta chain) was counted ten times or more. The antigen is not known. This CDR3 contains 16 residues. With V trimmed by 2 bases and J by 0 bases, 6 bases remained unmatched. CDR1 and CDR2 (germline): SGHTA, FQGNSA. The entry originates in a study of Graves' ophthalmopathy and Graves' hyperthyroidism. Study observations and caveats: Blood shared most expanded thyroid clonotypes above 0.001 frequency.

Researchers took RNA transcripts and amplified TCR beta CDR3 regions from them. RT-PCR in the first round used HTBI primers; a second-round multiplex PCR followed. TCRdb redid the calling of the multiplex PCR reads with MiXCR, one entry per CDR3 protein. The sample has some 350,000 distinct CDR3 sequences, approximately 18% seen once; the top ten hold roughly 2.3%. The J gene is TRBJ2-7, the V gene TRBV7-2, with TRBD2 matching 8 bases. The receptor was derived from an adult woman with stable Graves' hyperthyroidism. The sample comprised peripheral blood. CDR3 sequence: CASSLRSGGSSYEQYF. The CDR3 DNA follows: TGTGCCAGCAGCTTAAGAAGCGGGGGAAGCTCCTACGAGCAGTACTTC.